This is a list of T cell receptor beta chains from one sample in a study of CD8 T cells in Susac syndrome. TCRdb re-analysed the immunoSEQ multiplex PCR reads in MiXCR, keeping a single row per CDR3 protein. The sample has 180,000 or so distinct CDR3 sequences, about 95% seen once. Source material: CD4+ T cells from PBMCs. These receptors originate from a human donor with multiple sclerosis. The CDR3 runs from the conserved cysteine through the conserved F or W. The D gene is left open where the match is weak. Expanded clones are given a class, and other clones once, few, many or no size at all.

cdr3_nt cdr3_aa clone_size v_call cdr3_length j_call d_call
TGTGCCTGGAAATCCACTTCAGGGCCTGGAAACACCATATATTTT CAWKSTSGPGNTIYF - TRBV30 15 TRBJ1-3 -
TGCGCCAGCAGACGCATGGACACCCCGAGGTCCTACGAGCAGTACTTC CASRRMDTPRSYEQYF - TRBV4-1 16 TRBJ2-7 -
TGCGCCAGCAGCCCGGGACAGGGGAGCACAGATACGCAGTATTTT CASSPGQGSTDTQYF - TRBV5-1 15 TRBJ2-3 TRBD1
TGTGCCAGCAGCGCACCCGGGACCGCTGGGGAGACCCAGTACTTC CASSAPGTAGETQYF - TRBV6-5 15 TRBJ2-5 -
TGTGCCAGCAGACCGCCAGGGGGGCCCCAGCATTTT CASRPPGGPQHF - TRBV12-3/TRBV12-4 12 TRBJ1-5 TRBD1
TGTGCCAGCAGCTTTGACAGGGCTACGGGGGCCAACGTCCTGACTTTC CASSFDRATGANVLTF - TRBV5-6 16 TRBJ2-6 TRBD1
TGTGCCAGCAGCTTAGTGTTCTGGGCCAAATCAAACGAGCAGTACTTC CASSLVFWAKSNEQYF - TRBV7-2 16 TRBJ2-7 -
TGTGCCAGCAGCCTAGGATGGGGGCCCTACACCTTC CASSLGWGPYTF - TRBV7-6 12 TRBJ1-2 -
TGTGCCAGCAGCTTAGCGGACAGGGGTAATGGCTACACCTTC CASSLADRGNGYTF - TRBV7-8 14 TRBJ1-2 TRBD1
TGTGCCACCAGTGACTTCGGGGTCGGGCTTCCAGATACGCAGTATTTT CATSDFGVGLPDTQYF once TRBV24-1 16 TRBJ2-3 -
TGTGCCAGTCGAACAGCAAATTCACCCCTCCACTTT CASRTANSPLHF - TRBV6-2/TRBV6-3 12 TRBJ1-6 -
TGTGCCAGCAGTTCTAGCGGGGCGGCATCGAACACCGGGGAGCTGTTTTTT CASSSSGAASNTGELFF - TRBV6-5 17 TRBJ2-2 TRBD2
TGTGCCAGCAGATCCTCGGGACAGGGGGCGCGTGGCTACACCTTC CASRSSGQGARGYTF - TRBV27 15 TRBJ1-2 TRBD1
TGTGCCAGCAGTTTCGTGGCGACTCCTCTCTCAGGGCAGTACTTC CASSFVATPLSGQYF - TRBV27 15 TRBJ2-7 -
TGTGCCAGCAGTTTAGGGGACGGTTCCGGAAACACCATATATTTT CASSLGDGSGNTIYF - TRBV12-3/TRBV12-4 15 TRBJ1-3 -
TGTGCCAGCAGGGCCTCCAGCAGTAGGACCACTGAAGCTTTCTTT CASRASSSRTTEAFF - TRBV7-3 15 TRBJ1-1 -
TGTGCCAGCAGCTCTGGCTCAGATACGCAGTATTTT CASSSGSDTQYF - TRBV3-1 12 TRBJ2-3 -
TGTGCCAGCAGCCTTGACAGTTGGCGGGAGACCCAGTACTTC CASSLDSWRETQYF - TRBV11-1 14 TRBJ2-5 -
TGCAGTGCCAACCCAAGGGGGTACGAGCAGTACTTC CSANPRGYEQYF - TRBV20-1 12 TRBJ2-7 -
TGTGCCAGCAGCCCTCGGACTAGCGGGTTATACGAGCAGTACTTC CASSPRTSGLYEQYF - TRBV9 15 TRBJ2-7 TRBD2
TGCAGTGCTCAGAGGGGTCAGGGGGCTGGAAACACCATATATTTT CSAQRGQGAGNTIYF - TRBV20-1 15 TRBJ1-3 TRBD1
TGTGCCAGCAAAAGACTCACCATTGCGGGGACCCAGTACTTC CASKRLTIAGTQYF - TRBV27 14 TRBJ2-5 -
TGCGCGCGAGGTGAGCAGTACTTC CARGEQYF - TRBV5-1 8 TRBJ2-7 -
TGCAGCGTCAAGAGCGGTGAGGGAGCTGAGCAGTTCTTC CSVKSGEGAEQFF - TRBV29-1 13 TRBJ2-1 -
TGTGCCATCAGTGAGGGGGATACGCAGTATTTT CAISEGDTQYF - TRBV10-3 11 TRBJ2-3 -
TGTGCCAGCAGCGCACTATGGGGAGAGACCCAGTACTTC CASSALWGETQYF - TRBV7-2 13 TRBJ2-5 -
TGTGCCAGCGGCCGGGACCCCGTAACAGATACGCAGTATTTT CASGRDPVTDTQYF - TRBV9 14 TRBJ2-3 -
TGTGCCAGCAGCTTTTCAGGGGCGAACACTGAAGCTTTCTTT CASSFSGANTEAFF - TRBV11-3 14 TRBJ1-1 -
TGTGCCAGCAGTGAAGGGGGCAAGGAGACCCAGTACTTC CASSEGGKETQYF - TRBV25-1 13 TRBJ2-5 -
TGTGCCAGCAGCGAGGGGACAGGTTATTATGGCTACACCTTC CASSEGTGYYGYTF - TRBV7-2 14 TRBJ1-2 TRBD1
TGTGCCAGCAGCCTTAGGACAGTCGAGACCCAGTACTTC CASSLRTVETQYF - TRBV3-1 13 TRBJ2-5 -
TGTGCCAGCAGCTCCTCAATCTACGAGCAGTACTTC CASSSSIYEQYF - TRBV7-9 12 TRBJ2-7 -
TGCAGTGCTCAACCCATCCGGCCAACTAATGAAAAACTGTTTTTT CSAQPIRPTNEKLFF - TRBV20-1 15 TRBJ1-4 -
TGCAGTGCTCGGGGCCTTAGCTCCTACAATGAGCAGTTCTTC CSARGLSSYNEQFF few TRBV20-1 14 TRBJ2-1 -
TGCAGTGCTAGAGAGTATGGGTTGGCCTCTGGGGCCAACGTCCTGACTTTC CSAREYGLASGANVLTF - TRBV20-1 17 TRBJ2-6 -
TGCGCCAGCAGCCCGAAGGGTTCTAGGGGCACAGATACGCAGTATTTT CASSPKGSRGTDTQYF - TRBV4-1 16 TRBJ2-3 -
TGTGCCAGCAGCCTTGGGACAAGGCGAGACTATGGCTACACCTTC CASSLGTRRDYGYTF - TRBV5-6 15 TRBJ1-2 -
TGTGCCACCAGCAGAGGGGGGGGTAATGAAAAACTGTTTTTT CATSRGGGNEKLFF - TRBV15 14 TRBJ1-4 -
TGTGCCAGCAGCTTTACCGAGGGCACTGAAGCTTTCTTT CASSFTEGTEAFF - TRBV7-9 13 TRBJ1-1 -
TGTGCCAGCAGCTTGAAAGGGCGAGTCGAGCAGTACTTC CASSLKGRVEQYF - TRBV7-2 13 TRBJ2-7 -